This T cell receptor beta chain comes out of a study of blood T cells in healthy people across ages. It was with a sample-barcoded 5' primer and a J-beta primer mix that a second PCR of roughly 7 to 12 cycles was run. Each CDR3 protein gets one entry after TCRdb re-called the 5' RACE reads with MiXCR. This table has hundreds of thousands of distinct CDR3 sequences, more than 45% appearing once. The CDR3 totals 13 residues. Per the germline V gene, CDR1 is ENHRY and CDR2 is SYGVKD. Trimming at V came to 10 bases and at J to 1 base, leaving 4 bases not matched to a gene. This clonotype was sampled from a young man in good health. What was sequenced was blood. This chain connects TRBV10-3 to TRBJ2-1; 7 nucleotides align to TRBD2. The CDR3 spells CATGEGSYNEQFF. CDR3 bases: TGTGCCACCGGGGAGGGATCCTACAATGAGCAGTTCTTC.